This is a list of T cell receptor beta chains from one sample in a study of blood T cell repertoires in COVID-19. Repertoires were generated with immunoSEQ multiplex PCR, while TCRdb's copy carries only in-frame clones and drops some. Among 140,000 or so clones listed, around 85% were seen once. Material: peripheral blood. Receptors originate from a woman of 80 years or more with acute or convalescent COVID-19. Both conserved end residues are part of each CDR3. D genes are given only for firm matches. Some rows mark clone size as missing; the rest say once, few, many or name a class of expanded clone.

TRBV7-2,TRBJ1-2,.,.,CASSPVQGPHGYTF,TGTGCCAGCAGCCCCGTACAGGGTCCACATGGCTACACCTTC
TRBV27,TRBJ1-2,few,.,CASSFQGLPRNYGYTF,TGTGCCAGCAGTTTCCAGGGGTTACCGCGGAACTATGGCTACACCTTC
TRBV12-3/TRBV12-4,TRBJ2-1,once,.,CASSGQYNEQFF,TGTGCCAGCAGTGGACAGTACAATGAGCAGTTCTTC
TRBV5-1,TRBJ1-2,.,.,CASRSDSLAYGYTF,TGCGCCAGCAGATCGGACAGCCTGGCCTACGGCTACACCTTC
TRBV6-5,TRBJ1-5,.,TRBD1,CASSYRDREQPQHF,TGTGCCAGCAGTTACCGGGACAGGGAACAGCCCCAGCATTTT
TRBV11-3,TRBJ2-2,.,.,CASSLGARSNTGELFF,TGTGCCAGCAGCTTAGGTGCGCGGTCGAACACCGGGGAGCTGTTTTTT
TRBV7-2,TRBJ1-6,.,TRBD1,CASSRTGVNSPLHF,TGTGCCAGCAGCCGGACAGGGGTGAATTCACCCCTCCACTTT
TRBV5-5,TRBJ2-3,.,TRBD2,CASIRTSGGTQYF,TGTGCCAGCATCCGGACTAGCGGGGGTACGCAGTATTTT
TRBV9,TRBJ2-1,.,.,CASSLTKDLWNEQFF,TGTGCCAGCAGCCTGACAAAAGACCTTTGGAATGAGCAGTTCTTC
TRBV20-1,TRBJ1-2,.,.,CSAESGGYTF,TGCAGTGCTGAATCAGGAGGCTACACCTTC
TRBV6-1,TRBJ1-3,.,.,CASSGTGRRGGNTIYF,TGTGCCAGCAGTGGAACAGGGCGCCGTGGAGGAAACACCATATATTTT
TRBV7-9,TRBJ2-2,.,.,CASSLLTDTGELFF,TGTGCCAGCAGCTTACTTACAGACACCGGGGAGCTGTTTTTT
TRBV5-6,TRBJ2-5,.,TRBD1,CASGRMDRGEETQYF,TGTGCCAGCGGCAGGATGGACAGGGGAGAAGAGACCCAGTACTTC
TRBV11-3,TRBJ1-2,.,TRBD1,CASSLAGTGGASYYGYTF,TGTGCCAGCAGCTTAGCCGGGACAGGGGGGGCGAGTTACTATGGCTACACCTTC
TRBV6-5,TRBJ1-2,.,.,CASSYTYREPNYGYTF,TGTGCCAGCAGTTACACTTACAGGGAGCCAAACTATGGCTACACCTTC
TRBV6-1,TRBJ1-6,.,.,CASSVSGGGFYNSPLHF,TGTGCCAGCAGTGTCTCGGGGGGCGGGTTCTATAATTCACCCCTCCACTTT
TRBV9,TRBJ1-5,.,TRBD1,CASSAGRTGGGKPQHF,TGTGCCAGCAGCGCAGGCAGGACAGGCGGAGGTAAGCCCCAGCATTTT